The TCR beta chain described here comes from a study of blood T cells in healthy people across ages. Overall study findings and caveats: Without sorted subsets, naive and antigen-experienced compartments could not be conclusively compared.

The use of a sample-barcoded 5' primer and a J-beta primer mix characterized a second PCR of roughly 7 to 12 cycles. A minimum of 2.5 million CDR3-containing paired-end reads was obtained for each sample. TCRdb passed the 5' RACE reads through MiXCR, listing each CDR3 protein once. The sample consists of 380,000 or so distinct CDR3 sequences, 45% to 60% of them appearing once. Researchers isolated at least 6.5 million PBMCs per sample. CDR1 is SQVTM and CDR2 is ANQGSEA in the germline V gene. Trimming pared 7 bases from V and 5 bases from J, leaving 19 bases between. This CDR3 contains 14 residues. For this clonotype: Antigen specificity is unknown.

The J gene is TRBJ2-3, the V gene TRBV29-1; possibly TRBD2 for D (6 bases). The sample was blood. The receptor was isolated from a man between 60 and 75 years old in good health. CDR3 region: CSGGGAGAGDTQYF. The CDR3, as DNA: TGCAGCGGGGGCGGGGCCGGCGCTGGAGATACGCAGTATTTT.